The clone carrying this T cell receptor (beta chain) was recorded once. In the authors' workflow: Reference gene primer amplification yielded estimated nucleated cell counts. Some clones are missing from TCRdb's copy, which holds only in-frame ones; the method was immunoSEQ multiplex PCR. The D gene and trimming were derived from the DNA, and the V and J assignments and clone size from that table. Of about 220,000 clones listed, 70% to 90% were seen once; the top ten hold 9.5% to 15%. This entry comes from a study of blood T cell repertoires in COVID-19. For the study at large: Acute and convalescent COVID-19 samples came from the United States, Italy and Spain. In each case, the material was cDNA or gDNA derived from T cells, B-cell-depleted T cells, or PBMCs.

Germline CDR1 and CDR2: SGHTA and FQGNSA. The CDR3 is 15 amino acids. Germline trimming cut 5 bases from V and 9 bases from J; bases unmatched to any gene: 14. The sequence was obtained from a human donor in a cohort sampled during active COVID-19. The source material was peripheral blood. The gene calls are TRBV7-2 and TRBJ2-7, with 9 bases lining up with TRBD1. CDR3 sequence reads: CASSPPGQGNGGQYF. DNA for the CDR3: TGTGCCAGCAGCCCTCCGGGACAGGGCAACGGCGGGCAGTACTTC.